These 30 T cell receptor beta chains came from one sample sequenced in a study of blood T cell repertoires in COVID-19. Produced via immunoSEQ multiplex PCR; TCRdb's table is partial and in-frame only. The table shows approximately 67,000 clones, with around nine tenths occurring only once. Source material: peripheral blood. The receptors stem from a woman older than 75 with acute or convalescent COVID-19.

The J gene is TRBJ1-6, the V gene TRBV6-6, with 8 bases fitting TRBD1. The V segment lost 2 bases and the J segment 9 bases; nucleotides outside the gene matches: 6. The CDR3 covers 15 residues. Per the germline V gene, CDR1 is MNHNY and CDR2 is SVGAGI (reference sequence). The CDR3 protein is CASSYLGQGSSPLHF. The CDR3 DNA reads TGTGCCAGCAGTTACCTAGGACAGGGTAGTTCACCCCTCCACTTT.

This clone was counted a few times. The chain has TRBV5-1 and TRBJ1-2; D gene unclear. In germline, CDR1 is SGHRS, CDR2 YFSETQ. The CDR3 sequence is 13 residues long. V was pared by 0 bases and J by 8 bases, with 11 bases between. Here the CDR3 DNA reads TGCGCCAGCAGCTTGGATCCGGGGAACGGCTACACCTTC. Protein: CASSLDPGNGYTF.

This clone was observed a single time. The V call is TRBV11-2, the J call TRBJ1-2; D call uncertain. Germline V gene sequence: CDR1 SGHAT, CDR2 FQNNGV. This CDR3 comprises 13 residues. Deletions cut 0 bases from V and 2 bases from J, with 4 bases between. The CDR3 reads CASSLDRNYGYTF. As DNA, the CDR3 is TGTGCCAGCAGCTTAGACAGGAACTATGGCTACACCTTC.

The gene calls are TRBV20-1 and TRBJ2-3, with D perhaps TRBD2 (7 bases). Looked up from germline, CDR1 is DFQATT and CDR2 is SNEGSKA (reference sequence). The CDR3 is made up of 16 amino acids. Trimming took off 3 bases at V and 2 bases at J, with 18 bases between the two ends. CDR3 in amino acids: CSASFRRGAYTDTQYF. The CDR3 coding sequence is TGCAGTGCTAGTTTCAGACGGGGGGCCTACACAGATACGCAGTATTTT.

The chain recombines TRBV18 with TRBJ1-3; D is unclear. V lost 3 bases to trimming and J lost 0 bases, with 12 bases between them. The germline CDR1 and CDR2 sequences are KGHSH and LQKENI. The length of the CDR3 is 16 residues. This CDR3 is CASSPLDSSSGNTIYF. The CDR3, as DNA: TGTGCCAGCTCACCTTTGGACTCTTCCTCTGGAAACACCATATATTTT.

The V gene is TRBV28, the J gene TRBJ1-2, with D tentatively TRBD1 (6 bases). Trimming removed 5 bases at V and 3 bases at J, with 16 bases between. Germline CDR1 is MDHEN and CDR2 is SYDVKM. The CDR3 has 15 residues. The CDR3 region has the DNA TGTGCCAGCAGTAGGGGGGGCCCGGTCGACTATGGCTACACCTTC. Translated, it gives CASSRGGPVDYGYTF.

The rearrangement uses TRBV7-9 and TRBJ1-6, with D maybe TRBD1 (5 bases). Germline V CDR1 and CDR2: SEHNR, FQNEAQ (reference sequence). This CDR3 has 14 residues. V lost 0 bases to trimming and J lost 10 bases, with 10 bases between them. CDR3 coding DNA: TGTGCCAGCAGCTTAGCGCAGGGTAAATCACCCCTCCACTTT. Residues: CASSLAQGKSPLHF.

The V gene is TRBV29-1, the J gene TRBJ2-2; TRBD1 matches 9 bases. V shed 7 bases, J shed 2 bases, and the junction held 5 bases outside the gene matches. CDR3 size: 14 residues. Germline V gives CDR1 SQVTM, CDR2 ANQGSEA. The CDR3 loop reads CSALGQGNTGELFF. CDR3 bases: TGCAGCGCTTTGGGACAGGGAAACACCGGGGAGCTGTTTTTT.

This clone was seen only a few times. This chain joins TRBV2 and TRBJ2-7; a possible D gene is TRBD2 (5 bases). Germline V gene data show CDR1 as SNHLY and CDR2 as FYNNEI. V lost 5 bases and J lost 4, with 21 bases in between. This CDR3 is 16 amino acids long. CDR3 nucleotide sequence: TGTGCCAGCAGTCTGACTACTCCTTATCGCGGGTACGAGCAGTACTTC. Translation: CASSLTTPYRGYEQYF.

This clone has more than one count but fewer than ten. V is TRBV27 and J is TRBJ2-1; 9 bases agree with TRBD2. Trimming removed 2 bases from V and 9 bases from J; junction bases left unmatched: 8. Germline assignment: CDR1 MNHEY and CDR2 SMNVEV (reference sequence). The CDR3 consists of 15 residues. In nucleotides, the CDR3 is TGTGCCAGCAGTTTACTCGGGGGCGGGAGGGCTGAGCAGTTCTTC. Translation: CASSLLGGGRAEQFF.

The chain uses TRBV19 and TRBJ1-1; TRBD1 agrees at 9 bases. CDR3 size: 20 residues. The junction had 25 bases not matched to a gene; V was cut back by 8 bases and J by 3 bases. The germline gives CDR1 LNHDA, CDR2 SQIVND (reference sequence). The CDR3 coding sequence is TGTGCCAGTTTTGAGCGTCCTACCTACGGGACAGGGCCTAGGGACACTGAAGCTTTCTTT. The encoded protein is CASFERPTYGTGPRDTEAFF.

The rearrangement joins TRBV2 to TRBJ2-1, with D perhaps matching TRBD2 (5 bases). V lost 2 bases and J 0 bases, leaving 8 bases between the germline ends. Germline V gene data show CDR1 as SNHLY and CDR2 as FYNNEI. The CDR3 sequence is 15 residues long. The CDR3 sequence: CASSETRGSYNEQFF. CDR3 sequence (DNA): TGTGCCAGCAGTGAAACACGGGGCTCCTACAATGAGCAGTTCTTC.

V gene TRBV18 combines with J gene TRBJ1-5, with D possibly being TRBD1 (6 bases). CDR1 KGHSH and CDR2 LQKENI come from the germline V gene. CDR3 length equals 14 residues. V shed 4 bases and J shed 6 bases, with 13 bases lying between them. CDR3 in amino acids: CASSLQGTSQPQHF. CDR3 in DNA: TGTGCCAGCTCACTCCAGGGGACGAGTCAGCCCCAGCATTTT.

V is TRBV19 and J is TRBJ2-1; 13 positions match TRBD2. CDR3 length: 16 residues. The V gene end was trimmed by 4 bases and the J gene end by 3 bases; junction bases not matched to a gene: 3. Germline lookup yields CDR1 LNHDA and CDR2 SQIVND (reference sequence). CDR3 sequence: CASSTRTSGSYNEQFF. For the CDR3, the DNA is TGTGCCAGTAGTACCCGGACTAGCGGGAGCTACAATGAGCAGTTCTTC.

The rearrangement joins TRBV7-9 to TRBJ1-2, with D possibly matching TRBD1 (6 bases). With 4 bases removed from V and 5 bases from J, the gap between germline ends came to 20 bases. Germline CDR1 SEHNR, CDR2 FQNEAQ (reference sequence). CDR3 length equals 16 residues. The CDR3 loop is CASSSTIQGRGYGYTF. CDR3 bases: TGTGCCAGCAGCTCGACGATACAGGGAAGAGGGTATGGCTACACCTTC. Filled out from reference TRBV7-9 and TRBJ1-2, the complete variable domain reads DTGVSQNPRHKITKRGQNVTFRCDPISEHNRLYWYRQTLGQGPEFLTYFQNEAQLEKSRLLSDRFSAERPKGSFSTLEIQRTEQGDSAMYLCASSSTIQGRGYGYTFGSGTRLTVV.

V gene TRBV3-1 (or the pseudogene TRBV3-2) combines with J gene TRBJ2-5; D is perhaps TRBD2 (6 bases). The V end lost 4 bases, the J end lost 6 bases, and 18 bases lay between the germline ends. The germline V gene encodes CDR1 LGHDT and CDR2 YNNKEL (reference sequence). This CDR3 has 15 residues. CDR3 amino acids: CASSRDQSGRQTQYF. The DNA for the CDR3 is TGTGCCAGCAGCCGGGATCAATCAGGGAGGCAGACCCAGTACTTC.

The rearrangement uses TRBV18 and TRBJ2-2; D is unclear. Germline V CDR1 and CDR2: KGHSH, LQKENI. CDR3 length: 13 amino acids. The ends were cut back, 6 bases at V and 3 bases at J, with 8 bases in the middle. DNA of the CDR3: TGTGCCAGCTCGGCTGTCGACACCGGGGAGCTGTTTTTT. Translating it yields CASSAVDTGELFF. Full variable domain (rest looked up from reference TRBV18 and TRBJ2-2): NAGVMQNPRHLVRRRGQEARLRCSPMKGHSHVYWYRQLPEEGLKFMVYLQKENIIDESGMPKERFSAEFPKEGPSILRIQQVVRGDSAAYFCASSAVDTGELFFGEGSRLTVL.

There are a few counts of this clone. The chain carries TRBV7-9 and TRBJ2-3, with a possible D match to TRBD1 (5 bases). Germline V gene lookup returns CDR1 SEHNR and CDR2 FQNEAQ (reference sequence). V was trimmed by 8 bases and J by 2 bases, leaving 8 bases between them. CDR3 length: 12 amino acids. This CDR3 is CASGAVTDTQYF. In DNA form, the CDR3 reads TGTGCCAGCGGGGCGGTCACAGATACGCAGTATTTT. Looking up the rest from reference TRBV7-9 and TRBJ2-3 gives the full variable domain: DTGVSQNPRHKITKRGQNVTFRCDPISEHNRLYWYRQTLGQGPEFLTYFQNEAQLEKSRLLSDRFSAERPKGSFSTLEIQRTEQGDSAMYLCASGAVTDTQYFGPGTRLTVL.

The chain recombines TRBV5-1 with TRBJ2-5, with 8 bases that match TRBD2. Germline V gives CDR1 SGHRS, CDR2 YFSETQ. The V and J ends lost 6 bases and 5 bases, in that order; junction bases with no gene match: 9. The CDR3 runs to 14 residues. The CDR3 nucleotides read TGCGCCAGCAAAGTGCGGGGGGCCCGGGAGACCCAGTACTTC. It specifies CASKVRGARETQYF.

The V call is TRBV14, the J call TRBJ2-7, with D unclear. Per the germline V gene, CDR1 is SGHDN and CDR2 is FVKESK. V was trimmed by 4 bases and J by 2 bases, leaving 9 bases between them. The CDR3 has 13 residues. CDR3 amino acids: CASSPARTYEQYF. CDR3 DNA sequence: TGTGCCAGCAGCCCCGCCAGGACCTACGAGCAGTACTTC.

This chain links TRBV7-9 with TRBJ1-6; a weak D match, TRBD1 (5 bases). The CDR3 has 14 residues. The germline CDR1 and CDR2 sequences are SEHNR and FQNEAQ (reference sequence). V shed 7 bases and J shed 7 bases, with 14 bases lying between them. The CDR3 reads CASTPRGENSPLHF. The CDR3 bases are TGTGCCAGCACCCCTAGGGGCGAGAATTCACCCCTCCACTTT.

The CDR3 is CASSPRLGSDEQYF. CDR3 bases: TGTGCCAGCTCGCCTCGCCTGGGTAGCGACGAGCAGTACTTC. V is TRBV18 and J is TRBJ2-7; the D gene is possibly TRBD2 (5 bases). CDR1 is KGHSH, CDR2 LQKENI, per germline. Trimming cost V 6 bases and J 5 bases, with 17 bases left between them. The CDR3 sequence is 14 residues long.

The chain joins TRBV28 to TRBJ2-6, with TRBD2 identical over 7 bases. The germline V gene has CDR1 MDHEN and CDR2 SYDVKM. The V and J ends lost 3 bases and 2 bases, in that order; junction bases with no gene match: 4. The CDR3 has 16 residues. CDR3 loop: CASSFIGTTGANVLTF. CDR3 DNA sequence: TGTGCCAGCAGTTTCATAGGGACTACTGGGGCCAACGTCCTGACTTTC.

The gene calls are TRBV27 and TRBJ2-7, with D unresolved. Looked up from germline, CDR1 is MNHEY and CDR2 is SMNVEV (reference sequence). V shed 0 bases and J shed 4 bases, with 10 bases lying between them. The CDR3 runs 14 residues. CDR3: CASSLSNTPYEQYF. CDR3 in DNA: TGTGCCAGCAGTTTATCGAACACCCCGTACGAGCAGTACTTC.

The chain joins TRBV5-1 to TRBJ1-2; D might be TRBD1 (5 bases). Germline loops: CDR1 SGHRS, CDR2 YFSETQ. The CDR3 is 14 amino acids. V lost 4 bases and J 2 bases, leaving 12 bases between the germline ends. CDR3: CASSIQTANYGYTF. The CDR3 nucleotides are TGCGCCAGCAGCATACAGACAGCCAACTATGGCTACACCTTC.

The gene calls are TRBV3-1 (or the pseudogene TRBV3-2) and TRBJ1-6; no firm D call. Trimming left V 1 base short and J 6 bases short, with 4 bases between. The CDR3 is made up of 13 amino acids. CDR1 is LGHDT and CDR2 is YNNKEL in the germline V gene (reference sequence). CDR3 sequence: CASSQVLNSPLHF. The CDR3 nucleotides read TGTGCCAGCAGCCAAGTCCTTAATTCACCCCTCCACTTT.

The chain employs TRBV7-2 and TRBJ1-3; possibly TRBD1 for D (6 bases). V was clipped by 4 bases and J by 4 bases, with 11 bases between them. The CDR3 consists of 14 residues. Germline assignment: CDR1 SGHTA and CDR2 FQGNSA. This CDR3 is CASSSQGFGNTIYF. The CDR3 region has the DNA TGTGCCAGCAGCTCTCAGGGGTTCGGAAACACCATATATTTT.

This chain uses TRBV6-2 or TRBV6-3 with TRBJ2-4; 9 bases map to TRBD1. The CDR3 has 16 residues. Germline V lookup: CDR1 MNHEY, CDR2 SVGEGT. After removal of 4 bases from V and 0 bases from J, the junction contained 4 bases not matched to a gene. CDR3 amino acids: CASSSQGATAKNIQYF. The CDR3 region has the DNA TGTGCCAGCAGTTCACAGGGGGCAACAGCCAAAAACATTCAGTACTTC.

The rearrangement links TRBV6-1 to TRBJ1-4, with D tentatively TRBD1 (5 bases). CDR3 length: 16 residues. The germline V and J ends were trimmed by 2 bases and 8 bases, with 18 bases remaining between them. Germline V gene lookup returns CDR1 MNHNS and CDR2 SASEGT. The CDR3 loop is CASSEQLFRVGEKLFF. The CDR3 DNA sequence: TGTGCCAGCAGTGAACAGCTCTTCAGGGTTGGCGAAAAACTGTTTTTT.

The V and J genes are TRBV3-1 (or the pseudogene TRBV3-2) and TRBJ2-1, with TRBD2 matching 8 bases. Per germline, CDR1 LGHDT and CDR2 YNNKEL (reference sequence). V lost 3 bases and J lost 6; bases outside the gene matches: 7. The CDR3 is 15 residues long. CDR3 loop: CASSQTSAPFNEQFF. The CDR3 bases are TGTGCCAGCAGCCAGACTAGCGCCCCTTTCAATGAGCAGTTCTTC.